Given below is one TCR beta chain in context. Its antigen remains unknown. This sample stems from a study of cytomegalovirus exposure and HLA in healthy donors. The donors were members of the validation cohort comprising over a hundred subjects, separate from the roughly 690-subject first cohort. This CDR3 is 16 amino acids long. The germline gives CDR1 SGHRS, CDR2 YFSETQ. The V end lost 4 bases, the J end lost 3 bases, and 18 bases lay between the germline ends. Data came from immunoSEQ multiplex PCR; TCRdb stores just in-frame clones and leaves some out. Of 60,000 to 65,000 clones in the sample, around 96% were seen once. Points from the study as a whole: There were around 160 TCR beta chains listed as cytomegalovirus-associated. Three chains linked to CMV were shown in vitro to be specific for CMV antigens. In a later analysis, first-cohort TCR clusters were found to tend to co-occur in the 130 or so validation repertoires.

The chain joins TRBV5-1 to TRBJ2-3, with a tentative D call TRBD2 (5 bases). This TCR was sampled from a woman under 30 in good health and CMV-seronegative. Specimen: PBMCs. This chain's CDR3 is CASSTGLEGWTDTQYF. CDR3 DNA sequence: TGCGCCAGCAGCACCGGACTCGAGGGCTGGACAGATACGCAGTATTTT.